The following is a T cell receptor (beta chain) sequence with its context. Its antigen is as yet unknown. The data derive from a study of long-term antiretroviral therapy in people with HIV. Study results and caveats: Gathering of blood took place between the mid-2000s and the late 2010s, possibly under older ART regimens. Every time point showed a repertoire led by clones expanded before ART. Controls had broader CDR3 length ranges than HIV repertoires did.

Germline V gives CDR1 MNHEY, CDR2 SMNVEV (reference sequence). The length of the CDR3 is 14 residues. Trimming shortened V by 0 bases and J by 5 bases, and 10 bases separated the two germline ends. Sequencing relied on immunoSEQ assay v3.0, run at survey level. Produced via immunoSEQ multiplex PCR; TCRdb's table is partial and in-frame only. This sample has around 34,000 clones, with 75% to 90% found just once. The cryopreserved samples used held roughly 0.9-11 million PBMC prior to extraction of DNA. This TCR was sampled from a man in his late teens or twenties with HIV. The chain links TRBV27 to TRBJ1-2, with D perhaps matching TRBD1 (5 bases). The sequencing here drew on unsorted PBMCs, taken 1.5 years after starting antiretroviral therapy. CDR3 protein: CASSLSGAPYGYTF. DNA for the CDR3: TGTGCCAGCAGTTTATCAGGGGCGCCGTATGGCTACACCTTC.